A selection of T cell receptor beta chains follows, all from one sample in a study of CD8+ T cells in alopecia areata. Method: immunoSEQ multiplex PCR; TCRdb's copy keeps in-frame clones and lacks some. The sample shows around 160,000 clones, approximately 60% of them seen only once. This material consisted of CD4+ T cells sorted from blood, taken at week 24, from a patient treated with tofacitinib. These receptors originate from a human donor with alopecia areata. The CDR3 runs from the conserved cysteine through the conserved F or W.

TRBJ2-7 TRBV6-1 CASTRATGMGEQYF
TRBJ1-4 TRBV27 CASSFEPEGGKLFF
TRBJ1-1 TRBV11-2 CASSPARDTEAFF
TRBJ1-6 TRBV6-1 CASSEASGGFSPLHF
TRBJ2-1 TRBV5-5 CASSWRGSGGINEQFF
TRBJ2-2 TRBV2 CASSGGLGTGELFF
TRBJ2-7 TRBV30 CAWGRGAPTYEQYF
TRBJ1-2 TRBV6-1 CASSEKRGQDYGYTF
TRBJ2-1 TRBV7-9 CASSERQGMNEQFF
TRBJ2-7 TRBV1 CTSRMPVSSERPYEQYF
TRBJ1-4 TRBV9 CASSSPLGGEGKLFF
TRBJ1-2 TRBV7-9 CASTPTGEGGYTF
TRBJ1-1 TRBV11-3 CASSLAKSGAAPEAFF
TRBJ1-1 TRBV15 CATSSPNYWDAFF
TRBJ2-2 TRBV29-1 CSVDRTGELFF
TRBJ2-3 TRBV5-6 CASMRGVTDTQYF
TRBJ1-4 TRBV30 CAWTVGNEKLFF
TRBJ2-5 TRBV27 CASSTGTGGVETQYF
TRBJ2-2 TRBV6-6 CASSYGQANGELFF
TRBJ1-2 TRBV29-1 CSVGGQGHGYTF
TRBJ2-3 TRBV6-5 CASSGGLLSTDTQYF
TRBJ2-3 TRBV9 CASSVGGRADTQYF
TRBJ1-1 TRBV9 CASSVDIQPNTEAFF
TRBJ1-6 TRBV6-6 CASSYSGQVNSPLHF
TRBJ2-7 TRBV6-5 CASSRQGPEQYF
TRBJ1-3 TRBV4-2 CASSPMRGPGNTIYF
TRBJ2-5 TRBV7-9 CASSPAAGLPETQYF
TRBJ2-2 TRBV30 CAWRAAWDEYTGELFF
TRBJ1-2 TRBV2 CARQKGKDYGYTF
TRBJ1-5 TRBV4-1 CASSHPALNQPQHF